The TCR beta chain under discussion was sequenced for a study of beta chain features in type 1 diabetes. cDNA synthesis used the whole RNA isolate, giving expressed TCRB sequences. Profiled with immunoSEQ multiplex PCR; TCRdb holds only in-frame clones, not every one. The sample includes roughly 260,000 clones, about a tenth of them seen just once. Study conclusions and caveats: Researchers report that Type 1 diabetes patients had moderately but significantly shorter TCRB CDR3s across all four CD4+ subsets.

CDR1 and CDR2 from the germline V gene are MNHEY and SMNVEV (reference sequence). Unmatched junction bases numbered 10, after V lost 2 bases and J lost 5 bases. The CDR3 contains 16 residues. With regard to this clone: Its antigen is not known.

The J gene is TRBJ2-5, the V gene TRBV27, with 8 bases fitting TRBD2. The sequenced sample consisted of naive CD4+ T cells from blood. The receptor's source is a man between 25 and 39 years old with type 1 diabetes. CDR3 protein: CASSLPASTSEETQYF. CDR3 sequence (DNA): TGTGCCAGCAGTTTACCCGCCTCGACTAGCGAGGAGACCCAGTACTTC.